One and the same sample provided the 18 T cell receptor beta chains below, sequenced in a study of cytomegalovirus exposure and HLA in healthy donors. The study ran its PCR with 60 Vbeta and 13 Jbeta primers. TCRdb's copy holds only in-frame clones and misses some; the assay was immunoSEQ multiplex PCR. Among over 100,000 clones listed, over 60% were seen once. Material for sequencing was PBMCs. The source of these receptors is a woman aged 40 to 55 in good health and CMV-seropositive.

J is TRBJ2-2 and V is TRBV27; D is ambiguous. This CDR3 region has 11 residues. The V end lost 4 bases, the J end lost 6 bases, and 3 bases lay between the germline ends. CDR1 MNHEY and CDR2 SMNVEV come from the germline V gene (reference sequence). CDR3 sequence: CASSSAGELFF. The DNA for the CDR3 is TGTGCCAGCAGTTCGGCCGGGGAGCTGTTTTTT.

The V call is TRBV6-1, the J call TRBJ1-5; a weak D match, TRBD1 (5 bases). This CDR3 is 14 amino acids long. The germline gives CDR1 MNHNS, CDR2 SASEGT. Trimming pared 0 bases from V and 6 bases from J, leaving 9 bases between. The CDR3, as DNA: TGTGCCAGCAGTGAAGCGCTTCAGGGTCAGCCCCAGCATTTT. The encoded protein is CASSEALQGQPQHF.

J is TRBJ2-2 and V is TRBV4-2; D perhaps matches TRBD2 (5 bases). V lost 1 base and J lost 6, with 12 bases in between. CDR3 length: 15 amino acids. Germline V gene sequence: CDR1 LGHNA, CDR2 YNFKEQ. The CDR3 nucleotides read TGTGCCAGCAGCCAAGCTACGCTAGCCTCCGGGGAGCTGTTTTTT. Translation: CASSQATLASGELFF.

The CDR3 region is CASSYSRVGTAYEQYF. In DNA form, the CDR3 reads TGTGCCAGCAGTTACTCCCGGGTAGGGACAGCGTACGAGCAGTACTTC. The V gene is TRBV6-5, the J gene TRBJ2-7; 7 bases map to TRBD1. Germline V CDR1 and CDR2: MNHEY, SVGAGI. The CDR3 is 16 amino acids. The V gene end was trimmed by 0 bases and the J gene end by 4 bases; junction bases not matched to a gene: 9.

This chain connects TRBV27 to TRBJ2-5; D gene uncertain. Germline V CDR1 and CDR2: MNHEY, SMNVEV (reference sequence). Trimming left V 3 bases short and J 1 base short, with 6 bases between. The CDR3 loop spans 13 amino acids. CDR3 sequence (DNA): TGTGCCAGCAGTTTTCAGTTCCAAGAGACCCAGTACTTC. It yields the protein CASSFQFQETQYF.

In regard to this clone: This CDR3 is also generated by other DNA sequences in the sample. The chain combines TRBV27 with TRBJ2-3; D uncertain. This CDR3 has 11 amino acids. In germline, CDR1 is MNHEY, CDR2 SMNVEV (reference sequence). The germline V and J ends were trimmed by 7 bases and 2 bases, with 4 bases remaining between them. In nucleotides, the CDR3 is TGTGCCAGCACCTCCACAGATACGCAGTATTTT. This sequence encodes CASTSTDTQYF.

The CDR3 nucleotides read TGTGCCAGCAAGGTGGGACTAGCGGGGCAAGAGCAGTTCTTC. Amino acids: CASKVGLAGQEQFF. The chain is built from TRBV6-5 and TRBJ2-1; 13 nucleotides agree with TRBD2. The CDR3 loop spans 14 amino acids. Trimming removed 7 bases from V and 10 bases from J; junction bases left unmatched: 7. In germline, CDR1 is MNHEY, CDR2 SVGAGI.

The chain combines TRBV27 with TRBJ2-6; 8 nucleotides agree with TRBD1. The germline V gene encodes CDR1 MNHEY and CDR2 SMNVEV (reference sequence). J gave up 2 bases and V 3 bases, and 6 bases lay outside the gene matches. The CDR3 totals 17 residues. CDR3: CASSFGQGAAGANVLTF. CDR3 nucleotides: TGTGCCAGCAGTTTTGGGCAGGGGGCGGCTGGGGCCAACGTCCTGACTTTC. Together with reference TRBV27 and TRBJ2-6, the CDR3 gives the full variable domain: EAQVTQNPRYLITVTGKKLTVTCSQNMNHEYMSWYRQDPGLGLRQIYYSMNVEVTDKGDVPEGYKVSRKEKRNFPLILESPSPNQTSLYFCASSFGQGAAGANVLTFGAGSRLTVL.

The chain joins TRBV13 to TRBJ1-2, with D tentatively TRBD1 (5 bases). In germline, CDR1 is PRHDT, CDR2 FYEKMQ (reference sequence). Trimming left V 5 bases short and J 4 bases short, with 20 bases between. The CDR3 spans 16 residues. CDR3 region: CASSPSNRPISYGYTF. The CDR3 DNA is TGTGCCAGCAGCCCGTCCAACAGGCCGATCAGCTATGGCTACACCTTC.

The genes are TRBV27 and TRBJ2-3; unclear D gene. Trimming took 4 bases from V and 6 from J, leaving 11 bases between them. Germline CDR1 reads MNHEY; CDR2 reads SMNVEV (reference sequence). CDR3 length: 13 residues. The CDR3 is CASSSQTLDTQYF. CDR3 DNA: TGTGCCAGCAGTTCGCAGACTTTGGATACGCAGTATTTT.

The gene calls are TRBV7-8 and TRBJ2-7; 9 bases agree with TRBD2. CDR3 size: 16 residues. The junction had 11 bases not matched to a gene; V was cut back by 5 bases and J by 3 bases. Germline-derived CDR1 and CDR2 are SGHVS and FQNEAQ. For the CDR3, the DNA is TGTGCCAGCAGCATCAGCGGGGGGACGGGTTTCTACGAGCAGTACTTC. Translation: CASSISGGTGFYEQYF.

The V and J genes are TRBV2 and TRBJ2-2; 9 bases fit TRBD2. CDR3 length: 14 amino acids. Germline lookup yields CDR1 SNHLY and CDR2 FYNNEI. After removal of 6 bases from V and 8 bases from J, the junction contained 7 bases not matched to a gene. This CDR3 reads CASRGAGGPGELFF. Here the CDR3 DNA reads TGTGCCAGCAGGGGGGCGGGGGGGCCGGGGGAGCTGTTTTTT.

This clone has more than one count but fewer than ten. This chain uses TRBV5-1 with TRBJ2-3; the match to TRBD2 covers 10 bases. The length of the CDR3 is 18 residues. Germline V CDR1 and CDR2: SGHRS, YFSETQ. V gave up 1 base and J gave up 2 bases; unmatched junction bases: 10. In DNA, the CDR3 is TGCGCCAGCAGCTTGACCCTAGCGGGGGCGCAAAACACAGATACGCAGTATTTT. It codes for CASSLTLAGAQNTDTQYF.

The CDR3: CASSLNEAGAFYEQYF. For the CDR3, the DNA is TGCGCCAGCAGCTTGAACGAGGCGGGGGCCTTCTACGAGCAGTACTTC. The V and J genes are TRBV5-1 and TRBJ2-7, with D possibly matching TRBD2 (7 bases). The germline V and J ends were trimmed by 1 base and 3 bases, with 17 bases remaining between them. The CDR3 has 16 amino acids. CDR1 SGHRS and CDR2 YFSETQ come from the germline V gene.

The chain recombines TRBV5-1 with TRBJ1-1; 12 bases are a match to TRBD1. CDR1 and CDR2 (germline): SGHRS, YFSETQ. V gave up 3 bases and J gave up 6 bases; unmatched junction bases: 6. This CDR3 has 15 amino acids. The CDR3 region has the DNA TGCGCCAGCAGCTGGGGGGACAGGGGGCTTGCTGAAGCTTTCTTT. Protein product: CASSWGDRGLAEAFF.

This chain connects TRBV19 to TRBJ2-1; a weak D match, TRBD1 (6 bases). Trimming took 7 bases from V and 2 from J, leaving 12 bases between them. Germline V gene data show CDR1 as LNHDA and CDR2 as SQIVND (reference sequence). CDR3 length: 14 amino acids. The chain's CDR3 is CASKQTGTYNEQFF. For the CDR3, the DNA is TGTGCCAGTAAACAAACAGGGACCTACAATGAGCAGTTCTTC.

This chain links TRBV29-1 with TRBJ2-5; TRBD1 is a possible D gene (6 bases). Trimming removed 7 bases from V and 2 bases from J, with 20 bases in between. This CDR3 contains 15 residues. Germline loops: CDR1 SQVTM, CDR2 ANQGSEA. The CDR3 reads CSADALGQGQETQYF. The CDR3 DNA reads as TGCAGCGCCGACGCCTTAGGGCAGGGGCAAGAGACCCAGTACTTC.

There are a few counts of this clone. The CDR3 loop is CAIRDGTADTQYF. The CDR3 DNA follows: TGTGCCATCAGGGATGGGACTGCAGATACGCAGTATTTT. The V call is TRBV10-3, the J call TRBJ2-3, with D perhaps TRBD2 (6 bases). CDR3 length equals 13 residues. Deletions cut 6 bases from V and 4 bases from J, with 11 bases between. The germline V gene has CDR1 ENHRY and CDR2 SYGVKD.